One and the same sample provided the 10 T cell receptor beta chains below, sequenced in a study of CD8 T cells in Susac syndrome. With random hexamers, reverse transcription was performed on about 0.5 to 1 ug of RNA. TCRdb independently ran MiXCR on the immunoSEQ multiplex PCR reads; one entry per CDR3 protein. The table shows some 300,000 distinct CDR3 sequences, with about 91% occurring only once. Material: CD8+ T cells from PBMCs. These receptor sequences come from a human donor with multiple sclerosis.

The chain is built from TRBV7-9 and TRBJ1-1; 8 nucleotides line up with TRBD1. The length of the CDR3 is 16 residues. With 5 bases clipped from V and 4 bases from J, the junction kept 12 bases outside the gene matches. Germline CDR1 SEHNR, CDR2 FQNEAQ (reference sequence). CDR3 bases: TGTGCCAGCAGCCACCCCTCCCGGACAGGGCCCACTGAAGCTTTCTTT. As protein: CASSHPSRTGPTEAFF.

The CDR3 spells CASSTGSFYEQFF. DNA of the CDR3: TGTGCCAGCAGCACAGGGTCTTTCTATGAGCAGTTCTTC. The gene calls are TRBV5-4 and TRBJ2-1, with D perhaps matching TRBD1 (6 bases). Per the germline V gene, CDR1 is SGHNT and CDR2 is YYREEE (reference sequence). The CDR3 spans 13 residues. V lost 4 bases and J 8 bases, leaving 13 bases between the germline ends.

The sample holds a few counts of this clonotype. The chain links TRBV27 to TRBJ2-7; 9 positions match TRBD1. The CDR3 is made up of 15 amino acids. Germline CDR1 MNHEY, CDR2 SMNVEV (reference sequence). Trimming took 5 bases from V and 0 from J; bases not matched to a gene: 5. CDR3 DNA: TGTGCCAGCAGTCCTACAGGGGGCAACTCCTACGAGCAGTACTTC. It encodes CASSPTGGNSYEQYF.

CDR3 DNA: TGTGCCAGCAGCCCAGAGGGGGGATATTACGAGCAGTACTTC. Its protein is CASSPEGGYYEQYF. The chain links TRBV14 to TRBJ2-7; D may correspond to TRBD1 or TRBD2 (6 bases each). Germline lookup yields CDR1 SGHDN and CDR2 FVKESK. The CDR3 is 14 residues long. The ends were cut back, 4 bases at V and 4 bases at J, with 14 bases in the middle.

The chain uses TRBV7-6 and TRBJ1-2; perhaps TRBD1 as D (6 bases). The germline gives CDR1 SGHVS, CDR2 FNYEAQ. V lost 1 base to trimming and J lost 2 bases, with 11 bases between them. The CDR3 loop spans 15 amino acids. CDR3 sequence: CASSLEIGQNYGYTF. In nucleotides, the CDR3 is TGTGCCAGCAGCTTAGAAATCGGACAGAACTATGGCTACACCTTC.

V gene TRBV27 combines with J gene TRBJ2-5; 11 bases are a match to TRBD1. The CDR3 runs 15 residues. CDR1 is MNHEY and CDR2 is SMNVEV in the germline V gene (reference sequence). V lost 5 bases to trimming and J lost 4 bases; unmatched junction nucleotides: 6. The CDR3 bases are TGTGCCAGCAGTCCGGACAGGGGGCATCGAGAGACCCAGTACTTC. The encoded protein is CASSPDRGHRETQYF.

The gene calls are TRBV20-1 and TRBJ2-6; D possibly corresponds to TRBD1 (6 bases). The CDR3 runs 17 residues. Trimming cost V 3 bases and J 0 bases, with 15 bases left between them. Germline CDR1 reads DFQATT; CDR2 reads SNEGSKA (reference sequence). The CDR3 DNA follows: TGCAGTGCTAGCCAAAGATCAGGGGTCTCTGGGGCCAACGTCCTGACTTTC. This gives the protein CSASQRSGVSGANVLTF.

The CDR3: CASSIDQDFQGQPQHF. The CDR3 region has the DNA TGTGCCAGTAGTATAGACCAGGACTTCCAGGGCCAGCCCCAGCATTTT. The chain has TRBV19 and TRBJ1-5; maybe TRBD1 (5 bases). The CDR3 sequence is 16 residues long. V lost 0 bases, J lost 7 bases, and 16 bases lay in between. Germline assignment: CDR1 LNHDA and CDR2 SQIVND (reference sequence).

The chain recombines TRBV20-1 with TRBJ2-5, with TRBD2 matching 7 bases. J gave up 0 bases and V 0 bases, and 7 bases lay outside the gene matches. This CDR3 contains 16 residues. The germline V gene encodes CDR1 DFQATT and CDR2 SNEGSKA (reference sequence). CDR3 sequence reads: CSARDLSGAYQETQYF. CDR3 coding DNA: TGCAGTGCTAGAGATCTGAGCGGGGCGTACCAAGAGACCCAGTACTTC.

The chain is built from TRBV30 and TRBJ1-1; a weak D match, TRBD1 (6 bases). This CDR3 region has 13 residues. Trimming removed 3 bases at V and 1 base at J, with 9 bases between. Germline CDR1 and CDR2: GTSNPN and SVGIG (reference sequence). The DNA of the CDR3 is TGTGCCTGGAGCAGGACAGCGAACACTGAAGCTTTCTTT. Amino acid sequence: CAWSRTANTEAFF.